This T cell receptor beta chain emerged from a study of cytomegalovirus exposure and HLA in healthy donors. It was with 60 Vbeta and 13 Jbeta primers that the PCR ran. Data came from immunoSEQ multiplex PCR; TCRdb stores just in-frame clones and leaves some out. The sample contains 110,000 to 150,000 clones, 70% to 85% of which appear only once. Germline-derived CDR1 and CDR2 are SGDLS and YYNGEE. CDR3 length: 16 amino acids. V was cut by 0 bases and J by 2 bases, with 15 bases left in between. A remark on this clone: Its antigen is undetermined.

Study-level points and caveats: The authors judged a highly shared variant cluster likely a sequencing artifact.

This chain uses TRBV9 with TRBJ2-7, with D uncertain. The clonotype comes from a woman between 40 and 50 years old in good health and CMV-seronegative. The specimen sequenced was PBMCs. The CDR3 protein is CASSVASEKDPYEQYF. For the CDR3, the DNA is TGTGCCAGCAGCGTAGCGTCGGAGAAAGACCCCTACGAGCAGTACTTC. Variable domain in full (rest from reference TRBV9 and TRBJ2-7): DSGVTQTPKHLITATGQRVTLRCSPRSGDLSVYWYQQSLDQGLQFLIQYYNGEERAKGNILERFSAQQFPDLHSELNLSSLELGDSALYFCASSVASEKDPYEQYFGPGTRLTVT.